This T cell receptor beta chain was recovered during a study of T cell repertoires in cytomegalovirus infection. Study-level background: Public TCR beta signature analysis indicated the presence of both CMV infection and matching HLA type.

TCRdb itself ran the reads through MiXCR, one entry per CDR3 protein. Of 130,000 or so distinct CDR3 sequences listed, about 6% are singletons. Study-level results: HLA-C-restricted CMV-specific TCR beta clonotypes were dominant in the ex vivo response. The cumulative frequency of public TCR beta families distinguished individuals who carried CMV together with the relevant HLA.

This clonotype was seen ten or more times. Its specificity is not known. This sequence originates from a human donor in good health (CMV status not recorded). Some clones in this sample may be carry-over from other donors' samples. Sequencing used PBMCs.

The CDR3 protein is CASSQIGTGFSNTEAFF. CDR3 DNA: TGTGCCAGCAGCCAAATCGGGACAGGATTCTCGAACACTGAAGCTTTCTTT. The chain recombines TRBV11-2 with TRBJ1-1, with TRBD1 matching over 8 bases. This CDR3 region has 17 residues. Germline V gene sequence: CDR1 SGHAT, CDR2 FQNNGV. The V and J ends lost 5 bases and 1 base, in that order; junction bases with no gene match: 12.